Below, one T cell receptor (beta chain) is given with its context. No antigen is known for it. The PCR used 60 Vbeta and 13 Jbeta primers. Profiled with immunoSEQ multiplex PCR; TCRdb holds only in-frame clones, not every one. The sample carries 93,000 or so clones, around 61% recorded once. This entry is derived from a study of cytomegalovirus exposure and HLA in healthy donors. General observations from the study: Later analysis associated a missense DCLRE1C variant with TCR beta V- and J-gene trimming. In a later analysis, CMV-associated beta chains were mostly HLA-associated, it appeared. TCR beta chains numbering 164 were designated cytomegalovirus-associated. After further analysis at a later stage, roughly 16,000 TCR beta sequences were associated with HLA alleles at 0.05 false discovery rate.

The CDR3 covers 12 residues. V lost 6 bases, J lost 6 bases, and 4 bases stayed unmatched. Germline values: CDR1 MNHEY, CDR2 SVGAGI. The J gene is TRBJ1-1, the V gene TRBV6-5; 7 nucleotides match TRBD1. What was sequenced was PBMCs. The sequence came from a woman aged 45-60 years in good health and CMV-seronegative. The CDR3 nucleotides read TGTGCCAGCAGCAGACAGGGCTCTGAAGCTTTCTTT. Protein: CASSRQGSEAFF.